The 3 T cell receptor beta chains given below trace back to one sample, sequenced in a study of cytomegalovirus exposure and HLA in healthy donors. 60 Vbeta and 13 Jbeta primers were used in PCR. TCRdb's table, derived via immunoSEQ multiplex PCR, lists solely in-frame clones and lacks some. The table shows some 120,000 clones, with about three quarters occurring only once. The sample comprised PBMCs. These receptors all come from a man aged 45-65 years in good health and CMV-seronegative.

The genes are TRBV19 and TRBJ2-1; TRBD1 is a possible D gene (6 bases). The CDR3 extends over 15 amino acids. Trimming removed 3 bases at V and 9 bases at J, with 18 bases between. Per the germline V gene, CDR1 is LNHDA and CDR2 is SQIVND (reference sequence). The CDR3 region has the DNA TGTGCCAGTAGTATCCGCAGGGGCAGAGGGATTGAGCAGTTCTTC. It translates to CASSIRRGRGIEQFF.

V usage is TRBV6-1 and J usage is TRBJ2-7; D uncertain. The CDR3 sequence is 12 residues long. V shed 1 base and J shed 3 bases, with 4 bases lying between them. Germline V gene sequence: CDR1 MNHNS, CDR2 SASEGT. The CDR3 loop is CASSEGSYEQYV. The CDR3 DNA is TGTGCCAGCAGTGAAGGGAGCTACGAGCAGTACGTC.

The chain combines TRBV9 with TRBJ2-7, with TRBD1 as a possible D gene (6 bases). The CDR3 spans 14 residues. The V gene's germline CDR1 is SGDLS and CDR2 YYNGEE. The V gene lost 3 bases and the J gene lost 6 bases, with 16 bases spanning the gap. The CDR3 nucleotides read TGTGCCAGCAGCGCGGACAGATTCTCCCGCGAGCAGTACTTC. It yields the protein CASSADRFSREQYF.